This T cell receptor beta chain was found in a study of T cells in Graves' hyperthyroidism and ophthalmopathy (dated by TCRdb to 2018 to 2020). The study in broad terms: Peripheral blood samples were taken at initial diagnosis, before any treatment was given. To identify TCR V-J signatures that set the groups apart, the researchers used a discovery cohort of 100 patients, made up of 40 to 45 with Graves' ophthalmopathy and 55 to 65 with stable Graves' hyperthyroidism. Prospective prediction of ophthalmopathy was tested in an independent validation cohort of 18 to 20 hyperthyroidism patients and around 16 patients who later progressed to ophthalmopathy. The 100 discovery patients were randomly divided into training and test sets at a 7:3 ratio. Thyroid tissue and blood T-cell repertoires from several Graves' hyperthyroidism patients were also compared in the study. After sampling, hyperthyroidism patients received methimazole starting at 30 mg daily, and ophthalmopathy patients received high-dose intravenous methylprednisolone. TCR Vbeta CDR3 sequencing of some 140 peripheral blood samples (about 45 ophthalmopathy, over 70 hyperthyroidism and roughly 17 progressor patients) is reported in the paper.

About this clonotype itself: Its antigen specificity is not known. No base quality information exists; no much larger clone differs at one position.

The paper's findings and limits, for the study overall: Sample size was not statistically predetermined, and investigators were not blinded to group allocation. In validation, the model predicted progression to ophthalmopathy with approximately 70% sensitivity and roughly 75% specificity, a median of approximately 6.5 months before onset. Most expanded thyroid clonotypes (frequency above 0.001) were also detected in blood, a finding suggesting that blood repertoires may reflect thyroid immune responses. Ophthalmopathy was separated from stable hyperthyroidism by a 13 V-J signature model, with just over 85% sensitivity and about 81% specificity obtained in cross-validation and 80%/75% obtained in testing.

Amplification of TCR beta CDR3 regions was carried out from RNA transcripts. A first-round RT-PCR of the TCR CDR3 used the HTBI primer set with the Qiagen OneStep RT-PCR kit. Libraries were constructed in a second round of multiplex PCR, after which size selection and purification were performed. The libraries were sequenced on an Illumina HiSeq2000 using paired-end 100 bp reads. On the authors' methods: SOAPnuke was used to process the raw data, removing reads that contained adapters or uncalled bases, had a mean Phred below 15, or lacked an exact match to the constant primer or identifier. COPE v1.2.5 was used to merge the high-quality paired reads, and each unique nucleotide sequence was defined as a clonotype. Clonotypes were aligned to IMGT TRBV, TRBD and TRBJ reference segments using MiTCR v1.1. Only V-J combinations with frequency above 0.0001, covering 99% to 99.2% of repertoires, were analysed. The TCS score was defined as F50 (clonal expansion) divided by E x V (chaos), with BLOSUM62-based TCRdist calculated between CDR3 peptides within each V-J. Welch's t-statistics and random forest reduced 500 to 650 V-J features to roughly 13, which were used in a naive Bayes classifier (R e1071). Using fastp at Q25 and MiXCR, TCRdb reprocessed the public reads and kept productive beta chains. Each entry is one CDR3 protein sequence, shown with its most common DNA and genes. What appears here as the V and J calls and clone size reflects TCRdb's work, not the paper's. This sample gives about 560,000 distinct CDR3 sequences in total; around 14% of them show up just once. The top ten clonotypes cover around 7.5% of the sample.

Taken from cysteine to phenylalanine, the CDR3 has 13 residues. Only the CDR3 part of the read is kept: 39 bases, read in frame from the first base. The germline V gene yields SGHRS for CDR1 and YFSETQ for CDR2. Germline trimming amounts to 7 bases on V and 2 bases on J, with 2 as the count of junction bases outside the gene matches. Stable Graves' hyperthyroidism was defined as the absence of progression to ophthalmopathy over 18 months of follow-up. The hyperthyroidism patients were between 18 and 65 years old and newly diagnosed, with a disease duration of less than 2 months. The study excluded patients with uncontrolled infections, other autoimmune diseases, pregnancy or lactation. Diagnoses were based on clinical symptoms, serum thyroxine and TRAb, thyroid ultrasound and orbital computed tomography. PBMCs were isolated from more than 8 ml of fresh peripheral blood by Ficoll-Paque density gradient centrifugation. Total RNA was extracted with Trizol reagent, and quality was checked on an Agilent 2100 Bioanalyzer.

This receptor was identified in a woman in her 30s with Graves' hyperthyroidism. The V and J segments used are TRBV5-1 and TRBJ2-1; 8 nucleotides in the junction match TRBD2. Sequenced material: blood. The DNA sequence is given as TGCGCCAGCGCGGGACTAGCCTACAATGAGCAGTTCTTC. The resulting protein is CASAGLAYNEQFF. With all but the CDR3 taken from the reference TRBV5-1 and TRBJ2-1 genes, the full variable domain is: KAGVTQTPRYLIKTRGQQVTLSCSPISGHRSVSWYQQTPGQGLQFLFEYFSETQRNKGNFPGRFSGRQFSNSRSEMNVSTLELGDSALYLCASAGLAYNEQFFGPGTRLTVL.